This passage covers 12 T cell receptor beta chains from one sample sequenced in a study of shared clonotypes between healthy human individuals. Repertoires were generated with immunoSEQ multiplex PCR, while TCRdb's copy carries only in-frame clones and drops some. The sample has about 2.4 million clones; approximately 94% are singletons. The sample consisted of naive CD4+ T cells from PBMCs. The subset: CD45RA+ positively selected. All receptors derive from a man between 18 and 29 years old in good health. Some clones in this sample may be carry-over from other donors' samples.

The chain joins TRBV18 to TRBJ1-1, with D tentatively TRBD1 (6 bases). With 5 bases removed from V and 1 base from J, the gap between germline ends came to 14 bases. Germline lookup yields CDR1 KGHSH and CDR2 LQKENI. The CDR3 has 15 amino acids. CDR3 amino acids: CASSSQQGQNTEAFF. The CDR3 DNA sequence: TGTGCCAGCTCATCCCAACAGGGCCAGAACACTGAAGCTTTCTTT.

This chain connects TRBV7-9 to TRBJ1-6; D perhaps matches TRBD1 (6 bases). Germline-derived CDR1 and CDR2 are SEHNR and FQNEAQ (reference sequence). The CDR3 covers 16 residues. The V and J ends lost 3 bases and 3 bases respectively, with 12 bases between them. This CDR3 is CASSFLQGLYNSPLHF. The CDR3 bases are TGTGCCAGCAGCTTTTTACAGGGCCTCTATAATTCACCCCTCCACTTT.

The rearrangement links TRBV7-9 to TRBJ2-5; D unresolved. The germline V gene has CDR1 SEHNR and CDR2 FQNEAQ (reference sequence). Trimming removed 3 bases at V and 5 bases at J, with 13 bases between. The CDR3 runs 14 residues. The CDR3 spells CASSFSTLWETQYF. The CDR3 DNA reads as TGTGCCAGCAGCTTTAGCACGCTCTGGGAGACCCAGTACTTC.

This sequence joins TRBV19 and TRBJ2-7; 7 nucleotides match TRBD1. The germline V gene encodes CDR1 LNHDA and CDR2 SQIVND (reference sequence). The V segment lost 10 bases and the J segment 3 bases; nucleotides outside the gene matches: 9. The CDR3 contains 13 residues. This CDR3 reads CATKGDSHYEQYF. The CDR3 nucleotides read TGTGCCACTAAGGGGGACAGCCACTACGAGCAGTACTTC.

The chain links TRBV6-5 to TRBJ1-2, with D possibly TRBD1 on 5 matching bases. The V gene lost 8 bases and the J gene lost 2 bases, with 18 bases spanning the gap. CDR3 length equals 15 residues. CDR1 is MNHEY and CDR2 is SVGAGI in the germline V gene. CDR3 region: CASRPLRGENYGYTF. In DNA, the CDR3 is TGTGCCAGCCGGCCCCTAAGGGGTGAGAACTATGGCTACACCTTC.

The CDR3 here is CASSGQRNTGELFF. The DNA of the CDR3 is TGCGCCAGCTCGGGACAGAGGAACACCGGGGAGCTGTTTTTT. The V and J genes are TRBV4-1 and TRBJ2-2, with 7 bases aligning to TRBD1. Germline V gene data show CDR1 as MGHRA and CDR2 as YSYEKL. V dropped 8 bases and J dropped 1; count of bases not matched to a gene: 4. The CDR3 totals 14 residues.

The V gene is TRBV4-2, the J gene TRBJ2-2; 9 positions agree with TRBD1. The CDR3 length is 16 residues. CDR1 is LGHNA and CDR2 is YNFKEQ in the germline V gene. Trimming cost V 4 bases and J 4 bases; bases outside gene matches: 7. CDR3: CASSLRVQGATGELFF. CDR3 nucleotide sequence: TGTGCCAGCAGCCTGCGCGTACAGGGGGCCACCGGGGAGCTGTTTTTT.

This sequence joins TRBV19 and TRBJ1-4, with 9 bases fitting TRBD1. The CDR3 has 14 amino acids. From germline, CDR1 is LNHDA and CDR2 SQIVND (reference sequence). V lost 5 bases to trimming and J lost 6 bases; unmatched junction nucleotides: 4. DNA of the CDR3: TGTGCCAGTAGTCGGACAGGGGCGGATGAAAAACTGTTTTTT. Amino acids: CASSRTGADEKLFF.

The chain is built from TRBV7-8 and TRBJ2-7; the D is unclear. Germline CDR1 and CDR2: SGHVS and FQNEAQ. Trimming left V 5 bases short and J 2 bases short, with 10 bases between. CDR3 length equals 13 residues. CDR3 sequence: CASSPSWAYEQYF. CDR3 sequence (DNA): TGTGCCAGCAGCCCGAGCTGGGCCTACGAGCAGTACTTC.

The chain joins TRBV19 to TRBJ2-1, with 15 bases fitting TRBD2. This CDR3 region has 17 residues. With V trimmed by 7 bases and J by 10 bases, 14 bases remained unmatched. Germline lookup yields CDR1 LNHDA and CDR2 SQIVND (reference sequence). The CDR3 here is CASTTRRGLAGGYEQFF. The DNA of the CDR3 is TGTGCCAGTACTACCCGGCGGGGACTAGCGGGAGGCTACGAGCAGTTCTTC.

V is TRBV28 and J is TRBJ1-6; 8 positions match TRBD1. Germline CDR1 and CDR2: MDHEN and SYDVKM. V trimming: 7 bases; J trimming: 14 bases; junction bases outside the gene matches: 1. The CDR3 is 10 residues long. CDR3 amino acids: CASKDRALHF. The CDR3 coding sequence is TGTGCCAGCAAGGACAGGGCCCTCCACTTT.

The gene calls are TRBV5-5 and TRBJ1-5, with D possibly being TRBD1 (5 bases). Germline CDR1 reads SGHKS; CDR2 reads YYEKEE (reference sequence). V lost 1 base, J lost 7 bases, and 18 bases lay in between. The CDR3 has 16 amino acids. This CDR3 reads CASSLIGSGVGQPQHF. The CDR3 DNA sequence: TGTGCCAGCAGCTTGATAGGTTCGGGGGTAGGGCAGCCCCAGCATTTT.